The 22 T cell receptor beta chains in this list originate from one sample, sequenced in a study of T cell repertoires in cytomegalovirus infection. One entry per CDR3 protein, called by TCRdb with MiXCR from the reads. The data hold about 740,000 distinct CDR3 sequences, with roughly a third observed a single time. Sequences were obtained from PBMCs. These TCRs come from a human donor in good health (CMV status not recorded). Some clones in this sample may be carry-over from other donors' samples.

Comment on this clonotype: A read error may be the cause here, since a much bigger clone is one base away. This sequence joins TRBV7-2 and TRBJ2-5; a possible D gene is TRBD2 (6 bases). V was cut by 5 bases and J by 6 bases, with 13 bases left in between. The CDR3 totals 13 residues. The germline V gene has CDR1 SGHTA and CDR2 FQGNSA. The CDR3 region has the DNA TGTGCCAGCAGCCTGACTAGGAGACAGACCCAGTACTTC. Protein: CASSLTRRQTQYF.

This clonotype occurred a few times. The V and J genes are TRBV7-8 and TRBJ2-1; tentatively, D is TRBD1 or TRBD2 (5 bases each). The CDR3 is made up of 12 amino acids. The V end was cut by 4 bases, the J end by 11 bases, with 12 bases between. The germline gives CDR1 SGHVS, CDR2 FQNEAQ. CDR3: CASSSGRDQQFF. The CDR3 DNA follows: TGTGCCAGCAGCTCTGGCCGGGACCAGCAGTTCTTC.

The chain joins TRBV7-2 to TRBJ1-2; 8 positions agree with TRBD1. J gave up 9 bases and V 5 bases, and 11 bases lay outside the gene matches. The germline gives CDR1 SGHTA, CDR2 FQGNSA. This CDR3 has 14 residues. This CDR3 is CASSLGQEFYCYTF. The CDR3 DNA reads TGTGCCAGCAGCCTGGGACAGGAATTTTATTGCTACACCTTC.

DNA for the CDR3: TGTGCCAGCAGTTACTACGGGACAGGGGCCCTCTACGAGCAGTACTTC. Translated: CASSYYGTGALYEQYF. The rearrangement uses TRBV6-5 and TRBJ2-7; 10 bases match TRBD1. V lost 1 base, J lost 3 bases, and 6 bases stayed unmatched. The CDR3 is 16 amino acids. Per germline, CDR1 MNHEY and CDR2 SVGAGI.

The chain is built from TRBV29-1 and TRBJ1-4, with 12 bases aligning to TRBD1. CDR1 SQVTM and CDR2 ANQGSEA come from the germline V gene. The CDR3 is made up of 15 amino acids. Trimming at V came to 4 bases and at J to 6 bases, leaving 6 bases not matched to a gene. This CDR3 is CSVGGQGAGYEKLFF. The CDR3 nucleotides read TGCAGCGTTGGGGGACAGGGGGCAGGCTATGAAAAACTGTTTTTT.

This clonotype turned up a few times. The chain joins TRBV11-2 to TRBJ1-6, with 7 bases identical to TRBD1. CDR3 length: 17 residues. Germline CDR1 reads SGHAT; CDR2 reads FQNNGV. Germline trimming cut 5 bases from V and 0 bases from J; bases unmatched to any gene: 7. CDR3 nucleotides: TGTGCCAGCAGCCCCGGGACAGTAAGCTCCTATAATTCACCCCTCCACTTT. It specifies CASSPGTVSSYNSPLHF.

This clonotype was seen a handful of times. J is TRBJ2-3 and V is TRBV6-5; 10 nucleotides agree with TRBD2. The CDR3 totals 15 residues. Germline-derived CDR1 and CDR2 are MNHEY and SVGAGI. V lost 7 bases, J lost 7 bases, and 11 bases stayed unmatched. This CDR3 is CASKAGGPSSHTQYF. CDR3 nucleotides: TGTGCCAGCAAAGCGGGAGGGCCCTCTTCGCATACGCAGTATTTT.

The chain combines TRBV3-1 with TRBJ1-3; D may be TRBD1 (6 bases). Germline CDR1 is LGHDT and CDR2 is YNNKEL (reference sequence). Trimming took 4 bases from V and 2 from J, leaving 18 bases between them. This CDR3 is built from 17 residues. The CDR3 reads CASSPRMGTTAGNTIYF. The DNA for the CDR3 is TGTGCCAGCAGCCCACGCATGGGGACAACGGCTGGAAACACCATATATTTT.

This clonotype was recorded a few times. The chain is built from TRBV20-1 and TRBJ2-1; 7 nucleotides match TRBD2. Germline loops: CDR1 DFQATT, CDR2 SNEGSKA (reference sequence). The CDR3 sequence is 15 residues long. J gave up 3 bases and V 3 bases, and 8 bases lay outside the gene matches. CDR3 protein: CSARASGTHYNEQFF. The DNA of the CDR3 is TGCAGTGCTAGGGCTAGCGGTACGCACTACAATGAGCAGTTCTTC.

This sequence joins TRBV6-2 or TRBV6-3 and TRBJ1-1, with TRBD1 identical over 7 bases. Germline CDR1 MNHEY, CDR2 SVGEGT. J was trimmed by 2 bases and V by 3 bases; bases with no gene match: 12. The CDR3 totals 17 residues. The CDR3 DNA reads as TGTGCCAGCAGTTATTTGTTTCCCGGGACAGATAACACTGAAGCTTTCTTT. Its protein product is CASSYLFPGTDNTEAFF.

The chain carries TRBV28 and TRBJ1-4; D remains unclear. The germline CDR1 and CDR2 sequences are MDHEN and SYDVKM. The CDR3 loop spans 14 amino acids. V was pared by 10 bases and J by 0 bases, with 12 bases between. The CDR3 bases are TGTGCCACCACGATTGCGGCAACTAATGAAAAACTGTTTTTT. Translation gives CATTIAATNEKLFF.

In its sample, this clonotype was seen a few times. The chain carries TRBV12-3 or TRBV12-4 and TRBJ1-6, with 7 bases aligning to TRBD1. V was clipped by 6 bases and J by 4 bases; unmatched bases: 6. This CDR3 is 15 amino acids long. CDR3 in amino acids: CASRPGTAYNSPLHF. In DNA form, the CDR3 reads TGTGCCAGCAGGCCAGGGACAGCTTATAATTCACCCCTCCACTTT.

V is TRBV27 and J is TRBJ1-5; D not certain. The CDR3 extends over 14 amino acids. Germline assignment: CDR1 MNHEY and CDR2 SMNVEV (reference sequence). V was shortened by 7 bases and J by 1 base, with 11 bases between the two germline ends. As DNA, the CDR3 is TGTGCCAGCAACCTAATCGGAAGCAATCAGCCCCAGCATTTT. Protein product: CASNLIGSNQPQHF.

This clonotype was recorded a few times. A much larger clone lies one base from this, so it may be a read error. CDR3 sequence: CASSPGQDSTDTQYF. CDR3 in DNA: TGTGCCAGCAGCCCGGGACAGGATAGCACAGATACGCAGTATTTT. The chain recombines TRBV5-4 with TRBJ2-3; 8 positions agree with TRBD1. Germline lookup yields CDR1 SGHNT and CDR2 YYREEE (reference sequence). The CDR3 is 15 residues long. V was clipped by 4 bases and J by 0 bases; unmatched bases: 4.

The chain combines TRBV20-1 with TRBJ1-4, with 7 nucleotides matching TRBD1. With 6 bases clipped from V and 4 bases from J, the junction kept 14 bases outside the gene matches. Germline V lookup: CDR1 DFQATT, CDR2 SNEGSKA (reference sequence). This CDR3 contains 16 residues. CDR3 sequence reads: CSAQTGTPRVNEKLFF. CDR3 in DNA: TGCAGTGCGCAGACAGGGACTCCGAGGGTTAATGAAAAACTGTTTTTT.

The rearrangement uses TRBV20-1 and TRBJ2-5; 7 bases map to TRBD2. V lost 3 bases to trimming and J lost 5 bases; unmatched junction nucleotides: 9. The CDR3 contains 14 residues. Germline V gene sequence: CDR1 DFQATT, CDR2 SNEGSKA (reference sequence). The CDR3 nucleotides are TGCAGTGCTAGGTGGCGCGGGAGCCGGGAGACCCAGTACTTC. Translation gives CSARWRGSRETQYF.

For this clonotype: This may be a read error, as it is one base from a much larger clone. J is TRBJ2-1 and V is TRBV12-3 or TRBV12-4; TRBD2 agrees at 13 bases. The CDR3 has 14 residues. The V gene end was trimmed by 6 bases and the J gene end by 7 bases; junction bases not matched to a gene: 3. CDR3 in DNA: TGTGCCAGCAGCACTAGCGGGGGGGGGAATGAGCAGTTCTTC. This encodes CASSTSGGGNEQFF.

The sample holds a few counts of this clonotype. CDR3 DNA: TGCGCCAGCAGCCAAGATCCCGCGCAGGGCAAGACCCAGTACTTC. Its protein product is CASSQDPAQGKTQYF. This chain links TRBV4-1 with TRBJ2-5, with D possibly matching TRBD1 (5 bases). The CDR3 spans 15 residues. CDR1 and CDR2 from the germline V gene are MGHRA and YSYEKL. V dropped 0 bases and J dropped 6 bases, with 14 bases sitting between them.

The CDR3, as DNA: TGTGCCAGCAGCCAAGATCAGGGGACAGGGAGGGGTGGCTACACCTTC. Its translation: CASSQDQGTGRGGYTF. The chain couples TRBV4-2 to TRBJ1-2; 9 bases fit TRBD1. Germline assignment: CDR1 LGHNA and CDR2 YNFKEQ. The CDR3 is 16 amino acids. The J segment lost 7 bases and the V segment lost 0 bases, leaving 9 bases of the junction unmatched.

The V and J genes are TRBV18 and TRBJ1-2; TRBD1 matches at 7 bases. This CDR3 is 14 amino acids long. With V trimmed by 3 bases and J by 8 bases, 9 bases remained unmatched. The germline gives CDR1 KGHSH, CDR2 LQKENI. The DNA of the CDR3 is TGTGCCAGCTCACCCAACCAACAGGGGTTGGGCTACACCTTC. Protein product: CASSPNQQGLGYTF.

V gene TRBV5-4 combines with J gene TRBJ1-1; D might be TRBD1 (6 bases). Germline lookup yields CDR1 SGHNT and CDR2 YYREEE (reference sequence). V was clipped by 0 bases and J by 3 bases, with 15 bases between them. CDR3 length: 16 amino acids. CDR3 amino acids: CASSLDVGEGDTEAFF. CDR3 in DNA: TGTGCCAGCAGCTTGGATGTGGGGGAGGGGGACACTGAAGCTTTCTTT.

The chain recombines TRBV5-5 with TRBJ2-7; 9 nucleotides match TRBD2. V was clipped by 4 bases and J by 2 bases; unmatched bases: 13. The CDR3 sequence is 17 residues long. Per germline, CDR1 SGHKS and CDR2 YYEKEE (reference sequence). The CDR3 spells CASSAVEAGGYPYEQYF. CDR3 nucleotide sequence: TGTGCCAGCAGCGCCGTGGAAGCGGGAGGCTATCCCTACGAGCAGTACTTC.